This T cell receptor (beta chain) was recorded in a study of T cell changes during pregnancy in multiple sclerosis. Profiled with immunoSEQ multiplex PCR; TCRdb holds only in-frame clones, not every one. Of 55,000 to 80,000 clones in the sample, around 90% were seen once. Germline V CDR1 and CDR2: KGHSH, LQKENI. This CDR3 is built from 13 residues. Between the trimmed V and J ends, which lost 2 bases and 3 bases, there was a span of 8 bases. This clonotype was sampled from a female donor in good health, enrolled as a control in a pregnancy study. The genes are TRBV18 and TRBJ2-7, with a weak D call TRBD2 (5 bases). The source material was peripheral blood, sampled after pregnancy. For the CDR3, the DNA is TGTGCCAGCTCACCAGAGGGAAACTACGAGCAGTACTTC. This translates into CASSPEGNYEQYF.